A few counts support the clone carrying this T cell receptor beta chain. This sample is part of a study of shared T cell receptors in the human thymus. Assay: immunoSEQ multiplex PCR; the TCRdb copy retains only in-frame clones and omits some. Here the sample spans 500,000 to 550,000 clones, about 80% being singletons. This CDR3 has 16 residues. Germline lookup yields CDR1 SGHNT and CDR2 YYREEE (reference sequence). Trimming at V came to 3 bases and at J to 5 bases, leaving 13 bases not matched to a gene. This sample also belongs to another study, concerning human thymus T cells. As that study records: Serving as donors were healthy Finnish infants, each of whom was having open corrective surgery for congenital heart defects. Related studies found that unrelated individuals share highly overlapping thymic repertoires.

This chain joins TRBV5-4 and TRBJ1-2; TRBD1 aligns across 7 bases. Sequenced sample: thymocytes. The sequence was obtained from a boy under three years old with a congenital heart defect. For the CDR3, the DNA is TGTGCCAGCAGCTGGCGACAGGGACATCTAGGGTATGGCTACACCTTC. Protein product: CASSWRQGHLGYGYTF.